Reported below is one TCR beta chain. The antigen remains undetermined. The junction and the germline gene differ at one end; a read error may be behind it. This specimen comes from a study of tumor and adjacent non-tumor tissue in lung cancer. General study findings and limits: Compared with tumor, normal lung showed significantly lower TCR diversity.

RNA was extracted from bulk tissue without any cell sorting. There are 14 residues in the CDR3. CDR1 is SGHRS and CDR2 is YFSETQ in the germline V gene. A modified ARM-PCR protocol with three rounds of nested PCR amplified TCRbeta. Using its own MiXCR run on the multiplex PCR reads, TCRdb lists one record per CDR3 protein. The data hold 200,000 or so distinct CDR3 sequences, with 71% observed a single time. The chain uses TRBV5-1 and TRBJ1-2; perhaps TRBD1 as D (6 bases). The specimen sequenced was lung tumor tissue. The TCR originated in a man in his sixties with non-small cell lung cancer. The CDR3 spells CASSLGGGADGYTF. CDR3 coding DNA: TGCGCCAGTAGCTTGGGCGGGGGCGCGGATGGCTACACCTTC. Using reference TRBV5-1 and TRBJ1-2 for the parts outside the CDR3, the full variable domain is KAGVTQTPRYLIKTRGQQVTLSCSPISGHRSVSWYQQTPGQGLQFLFEYFSETQRNKGNFPGRFSGRQFSNSRSEMNVSTLELGDSALYLCASSLGGGADGYTFGSGTRLTVV.